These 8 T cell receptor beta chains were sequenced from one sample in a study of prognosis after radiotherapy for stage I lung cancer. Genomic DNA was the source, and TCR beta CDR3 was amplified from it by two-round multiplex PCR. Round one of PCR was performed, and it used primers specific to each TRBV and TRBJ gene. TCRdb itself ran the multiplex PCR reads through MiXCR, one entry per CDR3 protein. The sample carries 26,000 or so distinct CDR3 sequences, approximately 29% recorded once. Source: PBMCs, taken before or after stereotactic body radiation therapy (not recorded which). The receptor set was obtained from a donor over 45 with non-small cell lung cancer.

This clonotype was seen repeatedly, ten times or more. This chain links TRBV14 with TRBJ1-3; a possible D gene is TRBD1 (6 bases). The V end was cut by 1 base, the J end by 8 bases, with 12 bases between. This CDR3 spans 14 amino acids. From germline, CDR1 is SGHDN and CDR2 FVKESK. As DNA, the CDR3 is TGTGCCAGCAGCCAAGGCAGGGGAGTTGACACCATATATTTT. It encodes CASSQGRGVDTIYF.

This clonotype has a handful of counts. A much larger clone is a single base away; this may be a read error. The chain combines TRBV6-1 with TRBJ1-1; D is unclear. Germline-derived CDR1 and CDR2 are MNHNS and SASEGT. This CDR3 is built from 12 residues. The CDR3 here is CASSGSNTEASF. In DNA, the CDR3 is TGTGCCAGCAGTGGATCAAACACTGAAGCTTCCTTT.

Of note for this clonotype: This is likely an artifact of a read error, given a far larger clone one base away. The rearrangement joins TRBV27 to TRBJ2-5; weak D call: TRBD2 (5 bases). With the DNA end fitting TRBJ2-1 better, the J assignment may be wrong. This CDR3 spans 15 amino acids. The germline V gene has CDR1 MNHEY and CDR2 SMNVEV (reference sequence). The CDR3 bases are TGTGCCAGCAGTTGGGCGGGTGGGGTTAACAATGAGCAGTTCTTC. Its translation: CASSWAGGVNNEQFF.

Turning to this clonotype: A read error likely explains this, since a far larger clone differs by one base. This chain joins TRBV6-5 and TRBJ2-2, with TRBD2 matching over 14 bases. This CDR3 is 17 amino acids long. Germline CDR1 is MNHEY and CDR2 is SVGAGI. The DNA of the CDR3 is TGTGCCGGCAGCCTGCCGGGACTAGCGGGAGACACCGGGGAGCTGTTTTTT. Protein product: CAGSLPGLAGDTGELFF.

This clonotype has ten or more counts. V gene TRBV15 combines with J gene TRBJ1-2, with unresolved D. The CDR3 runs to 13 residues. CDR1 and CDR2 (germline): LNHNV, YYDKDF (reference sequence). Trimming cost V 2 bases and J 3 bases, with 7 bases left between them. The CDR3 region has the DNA TGTGCCACCAGCAGAAACAGAGACTATGGCTACACCTTC. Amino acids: CATSRNRDYGYTF.

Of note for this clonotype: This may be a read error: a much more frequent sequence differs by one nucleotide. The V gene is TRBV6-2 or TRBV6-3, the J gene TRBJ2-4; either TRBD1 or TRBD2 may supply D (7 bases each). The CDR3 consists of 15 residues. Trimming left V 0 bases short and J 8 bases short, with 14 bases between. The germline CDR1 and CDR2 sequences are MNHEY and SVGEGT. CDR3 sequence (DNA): TGTGCCAGCAGTTACTCCAGGGGGGGAGGGTACATTCAGTACTTC. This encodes CASSYSRGGGYIQYF.

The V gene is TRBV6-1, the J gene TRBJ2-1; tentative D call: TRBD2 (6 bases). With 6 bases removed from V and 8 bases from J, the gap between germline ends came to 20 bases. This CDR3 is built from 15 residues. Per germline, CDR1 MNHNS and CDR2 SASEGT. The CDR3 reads CASRARGTGEDEQFF. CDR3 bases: TGTGCCAGCAGAGCTAGGGGAACGGGAGAAGATGAGCAGTTCTTC.

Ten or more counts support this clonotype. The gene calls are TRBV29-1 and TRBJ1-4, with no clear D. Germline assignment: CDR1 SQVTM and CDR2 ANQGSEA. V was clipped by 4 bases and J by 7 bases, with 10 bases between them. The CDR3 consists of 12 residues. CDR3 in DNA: TGCAGCGTTGCCATGTCGGGTGAAAAACTGTTTTTT. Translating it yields CSVAMSGEKLFF.